This T cell receptor (beta chain) was identified in a study of blood T cell repertoires in COVID-19. Methods used by the authors: Estimated nucleated cell counts came from reference gene primer amplification. This table comes from immunoSEQ multiplex PCR, and its TCRdb copy is limited to in-frame clones, with some not included. The V and J calls and the clone size are those of that table, but D and trimming were determined from the DNA. The repertoire has 96,000 or so clones, 88% of them found once; the top ten carry about 2.7%. CDR3 length: 10 residues. V was cut by 6 bases and J by 15 bases, with 15 bases left in between. Germline lookup yields CDR1 DFQATT and CDR2 SNEGSKA (reference sequence).

Input material: peripheral blood. This sequence originates from a woman of 80 years or more with acute or convalescent COVID-19. The gene calls are TRBV20-1 and TRBJ2-1; the D gene is possibly TRBD1 (6 bases). As DNA, the CDR3 is TGCAGTGCGCCAGGGGTTCGGACGTTCTTC. Amino acid sequence: CSAPGVRTFF.